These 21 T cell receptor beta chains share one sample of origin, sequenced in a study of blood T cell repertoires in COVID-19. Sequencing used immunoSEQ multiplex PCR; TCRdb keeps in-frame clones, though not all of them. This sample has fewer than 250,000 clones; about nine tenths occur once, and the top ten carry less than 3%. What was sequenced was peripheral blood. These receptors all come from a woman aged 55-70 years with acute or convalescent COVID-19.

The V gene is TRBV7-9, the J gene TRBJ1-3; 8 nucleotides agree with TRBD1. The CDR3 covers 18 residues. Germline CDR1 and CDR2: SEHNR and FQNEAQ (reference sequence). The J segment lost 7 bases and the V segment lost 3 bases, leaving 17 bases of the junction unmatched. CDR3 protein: CASSFGQGPQLRENTIYF. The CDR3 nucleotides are TGTGCCAGCAGCTTTGGACAGGGACCTCAGCTCCGGGAGAACACCATATATTTT.

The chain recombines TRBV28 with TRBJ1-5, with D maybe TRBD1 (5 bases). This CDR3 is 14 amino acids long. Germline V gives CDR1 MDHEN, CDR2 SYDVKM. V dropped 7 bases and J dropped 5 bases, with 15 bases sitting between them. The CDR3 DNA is TGTGCCAGCACCCCCCTATTAGGGGATCAGCCCCAGCATTTT. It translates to CASTPLLGDQPQHF.

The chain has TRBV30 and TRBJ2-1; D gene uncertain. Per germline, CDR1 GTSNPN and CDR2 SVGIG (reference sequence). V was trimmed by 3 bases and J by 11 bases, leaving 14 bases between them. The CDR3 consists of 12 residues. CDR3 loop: CAWSRPADKQFF. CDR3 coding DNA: TGTGCCTGGAGCCGCCCTGCTGACAAGCAGTTCTTC. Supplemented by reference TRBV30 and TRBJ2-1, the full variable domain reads SQTIHQWPATLVQPVGSPLSLECTVEGTSNPNLYWYRQAAGRGLQLLFYSVGIGQISSEVPQNLSASRPQDRQFILSSKKLLLSDSGFYLCAWSRPADKQFFGPGTRLTVL.

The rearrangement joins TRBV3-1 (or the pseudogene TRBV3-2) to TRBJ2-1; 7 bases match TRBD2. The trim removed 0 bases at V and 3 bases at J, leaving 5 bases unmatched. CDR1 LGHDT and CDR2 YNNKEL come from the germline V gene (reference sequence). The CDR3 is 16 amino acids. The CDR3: CASSQDIPSGYNEQFF. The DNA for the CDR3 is TGTGCCAGCAGCCAAGATATCCCTAGCGGCTACAATGAGCAGTTCTTC.

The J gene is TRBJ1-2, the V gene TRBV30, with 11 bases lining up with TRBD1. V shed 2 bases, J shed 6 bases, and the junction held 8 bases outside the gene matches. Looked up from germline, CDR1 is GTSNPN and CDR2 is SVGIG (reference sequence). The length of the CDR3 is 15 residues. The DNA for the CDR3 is TGTGCCTGGAGTCCCTGGACAGGGGGCGGGGATGGCTACACCTTC. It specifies CAWSPWTGGGDGYTF.

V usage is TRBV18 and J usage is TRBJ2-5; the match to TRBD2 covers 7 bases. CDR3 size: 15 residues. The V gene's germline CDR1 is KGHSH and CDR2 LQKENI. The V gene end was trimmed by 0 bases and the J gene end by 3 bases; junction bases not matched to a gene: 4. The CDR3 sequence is CASSPPWGGKETQYF. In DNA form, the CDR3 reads TGTGCCAGCTCACCACCGTGGGGGGGGAAAGAGACCCAGTACTTC. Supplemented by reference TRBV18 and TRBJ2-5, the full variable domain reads NAGVMQNPRHLVRRRGQEARLRCSPMKGHSHVYWYRQLPEEGLKFMVYLQKENIIDESGMPKERFSAEFPKEGPSILRIQQVVRGDSAAYFCASSPPWGGKETQYFGPGTRLLVL.

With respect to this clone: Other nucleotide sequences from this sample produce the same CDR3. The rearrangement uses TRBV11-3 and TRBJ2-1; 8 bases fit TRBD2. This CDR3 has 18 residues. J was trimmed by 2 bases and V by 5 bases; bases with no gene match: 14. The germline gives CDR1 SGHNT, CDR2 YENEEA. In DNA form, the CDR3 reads TGTGCCAGCAGCCCCCGCGGGGGGTGGGGGGGAACCTACAATGAGCAGTTCTTC. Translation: CASSPRGGWGGTYNEQFF. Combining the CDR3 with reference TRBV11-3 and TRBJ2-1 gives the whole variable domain EAGVVQSPRYKIIEKKQPVAFWCNPISGHNTLYWYLQNLGQGPELLIRYENEEAVDDSQLPKDRFSAERLKGVDSTLKIQPAELGDSAVYLCASSPRGGWGGTYNEQFFGPGTRLTVL.

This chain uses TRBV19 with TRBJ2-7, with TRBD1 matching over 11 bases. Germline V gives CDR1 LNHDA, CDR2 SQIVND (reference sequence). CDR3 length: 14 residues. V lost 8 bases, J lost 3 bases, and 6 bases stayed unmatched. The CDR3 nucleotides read TGTGCCAGTCGACACGGGACAGGGGGCTACGAGCAGTACTTC. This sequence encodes CASRHGTGGYEQYF.

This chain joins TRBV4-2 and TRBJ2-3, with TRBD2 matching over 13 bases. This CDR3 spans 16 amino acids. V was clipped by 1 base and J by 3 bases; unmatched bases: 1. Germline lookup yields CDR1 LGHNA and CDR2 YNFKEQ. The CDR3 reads CASSQVLAGGTDTQYF. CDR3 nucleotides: TGTGCCAGCAGCCAAGTACTAGCGGGAGGGACAGATACGCAGTATTTT.

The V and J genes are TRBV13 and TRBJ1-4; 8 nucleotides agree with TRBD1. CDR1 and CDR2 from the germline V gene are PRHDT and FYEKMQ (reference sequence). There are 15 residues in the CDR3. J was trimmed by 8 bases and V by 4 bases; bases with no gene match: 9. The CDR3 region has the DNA TGTGCCAGCAGCTCCCCGGCAGGGGGCCGGGAAAAACTGTTTTTT. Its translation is CASSSPAGGREKLFF.

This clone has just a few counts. The CDR3 is CASSSTPREQYF. CDR3 in DNA: TGTGCCAGCAGTTCCACACCGAGGGAGCAGTACTTC. This chain links TRBV12-3 or TRBV12-4 with TRBJ2-7; D is ambiguous. The CDR3 is 12 amino acids. Trimming took 4 bases from V and 7 from J, leaving 11 bases between them.

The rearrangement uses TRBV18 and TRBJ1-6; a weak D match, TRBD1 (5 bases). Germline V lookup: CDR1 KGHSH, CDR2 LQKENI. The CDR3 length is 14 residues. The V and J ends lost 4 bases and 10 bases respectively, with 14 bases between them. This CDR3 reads CASSRDSGNSPLHF. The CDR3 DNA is TGTGCCAGCTCACGAGACTCAGGGAACTCACCCCTCCACTTT.

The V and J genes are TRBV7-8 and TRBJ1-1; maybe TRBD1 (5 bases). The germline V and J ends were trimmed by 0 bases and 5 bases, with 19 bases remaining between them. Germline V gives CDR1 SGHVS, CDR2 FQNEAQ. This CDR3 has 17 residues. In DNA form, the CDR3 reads TGTGCCAGCAGCTTAGCGTATAAGGGGTTGTTTAAGACTGAAGCTTTCTTT. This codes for CASSLAYKGLFKTEAFF. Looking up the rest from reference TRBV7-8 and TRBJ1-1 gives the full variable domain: GAGVSQSPRYKVAKRGQDVALRCDPISGHVSLFWYQQALGQGPEFLTYFQNEAQLDKSGLPSDRFFAERPEGSVSTLKIQRTQQEDSAVYLCASSLAYKGLFKTEAFFGQGTRLTVV.

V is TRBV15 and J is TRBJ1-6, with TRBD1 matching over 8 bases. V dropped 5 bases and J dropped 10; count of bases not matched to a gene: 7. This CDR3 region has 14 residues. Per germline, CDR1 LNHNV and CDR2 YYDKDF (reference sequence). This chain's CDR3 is CATSGRQGRSPLHF. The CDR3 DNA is TGTGCCACCAGCGGACGACAGGGGAGGTCACCCCTCCACTTT. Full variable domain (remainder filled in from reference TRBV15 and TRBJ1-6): DAMVIQNPRYQVTQFGKPVTLSCSQTLNHNVMYWYQQKSSQAPKLLFHYYDKDFNNEADTPDNFQSRRPNTSFCFLDIRSPGLGDTAMYLCATSGRQGRSPLHFGNGTRLTVT.

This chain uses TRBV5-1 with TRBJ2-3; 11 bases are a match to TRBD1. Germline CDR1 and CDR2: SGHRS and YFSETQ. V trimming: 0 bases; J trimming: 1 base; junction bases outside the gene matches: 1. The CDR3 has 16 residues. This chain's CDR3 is CASSLGTGGGTDTQYF. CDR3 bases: TGCGCCAGCAGCTTGGGGACAGGGGGCGGCACAGATACGCAGTATTTT.

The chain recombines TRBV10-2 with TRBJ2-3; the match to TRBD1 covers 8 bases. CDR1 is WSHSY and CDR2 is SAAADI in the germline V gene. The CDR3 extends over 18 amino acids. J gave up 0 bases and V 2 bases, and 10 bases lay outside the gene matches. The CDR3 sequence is CASSEKLRTGISTDTQYF. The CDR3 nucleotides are TGCGCCAGCAGTGAGAAGCTAAGGACAGGGATTAGCACAGATACGCAGTATTTT.

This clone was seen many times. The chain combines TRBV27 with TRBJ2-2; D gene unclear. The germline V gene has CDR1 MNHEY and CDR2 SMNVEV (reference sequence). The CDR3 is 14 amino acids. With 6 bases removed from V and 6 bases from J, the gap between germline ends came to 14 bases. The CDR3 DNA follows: TGTGCCAGCAGGATAGTACGGCAGGCCGGGGAGCTGTTTTTT. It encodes CASRIVRQAGELFF.

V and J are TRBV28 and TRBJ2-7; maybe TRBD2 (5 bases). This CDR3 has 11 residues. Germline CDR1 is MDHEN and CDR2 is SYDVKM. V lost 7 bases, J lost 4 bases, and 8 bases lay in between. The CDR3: CASTTGYEQYF. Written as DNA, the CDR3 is TGTGCCAGCACCACGGGGTACGAGCAGTACTTC.

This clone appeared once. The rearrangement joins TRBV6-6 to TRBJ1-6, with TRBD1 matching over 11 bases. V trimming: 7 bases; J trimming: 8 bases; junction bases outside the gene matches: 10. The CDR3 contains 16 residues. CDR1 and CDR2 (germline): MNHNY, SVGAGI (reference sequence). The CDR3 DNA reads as TGTGCCAGCATTCCCGAAGGACAGGGGGCTCATTCACCCCTCCACTTT. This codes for CASIPEGQGAHSPLHF.

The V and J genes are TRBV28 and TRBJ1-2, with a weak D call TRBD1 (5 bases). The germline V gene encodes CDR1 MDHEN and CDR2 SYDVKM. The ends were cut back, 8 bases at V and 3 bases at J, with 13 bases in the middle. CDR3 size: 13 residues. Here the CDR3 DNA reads TGTGCCAGCGCTACTGGGGGGTACTATGGCTACACCTTC. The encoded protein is CASATGGYYGYTF.

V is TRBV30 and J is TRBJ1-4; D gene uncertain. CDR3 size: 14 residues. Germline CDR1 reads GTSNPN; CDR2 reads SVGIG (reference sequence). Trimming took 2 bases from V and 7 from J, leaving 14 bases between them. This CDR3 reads CAWSPTEVGEKLFF. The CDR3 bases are TGTGCCTGGAGTCCTACTGAGGTCGGTGAAAAACTGTTTTTT.